The entry that follows covers one T cell receptor (beta chain) sequence. Its antigen is as yet unknown. The entry originates in a study of OX40 agonist ivuxolimab in advanced cancers. Study-wide results and caveats: Dose levels from 0.1 to 3.0 mg/kg saw CD4+ and CD8+ blood T cells expand clonally by week 6. Antigen specificity remained undetermined for the expanded peripheral T cells.

The protocol was immunoSEQ multiplex PCR, while the TCRdb copy is restricted to in-frame clones and leaves out a portion. The table shows over 55,000 clones, with 84% occurring only once. The material sequenced was CD4+ or CD8+ T cells sorted from blood, taken in a trial of the OX40 agonist ivuxolimab. This sequence was found in an adult with an advanced solid tumor such as melanoma, head and neck, liver or kidney cancer.

CDR3 sequence reads: CASLNEQGLINTEAFF. The DNA for the CDR3 is TGTGCCAGCTTGAATGAACAGGGTCTCATAAACACTGAAGCTTTCTTT. This rearrangement joins TRBV28 to TRBJ1-1; D may be TRBD1 (6 bases). Germline V gives CDR1 MDHEN, CDR2 SYDVKM. Trimming shortened V by 8 bases and J by 2 bases, and 21 bases separated the two germline ends. The CDR3 covers 16 residues.